One and the same sample provided the 25 T cell receptor beta chains below, sequenced in a study of OX40 agonist ivuxolimab in advanced cancers. The protocol was immunoSEQ multiplex PCR, while the TCRdb copy is restricted to in-frame clones and leaves out a portion. The sample holds tens of thousands of clones, roughly four fifths seen once. The source was CD4+ or CD8+ T cells sorted from blood, collected in a trial of the OX40 agonist ivuxolimab. These receptors all come from an adult with an advanced solid tumor such as melanoma, head and neck, liver or kidney cancer.

The chain joins TRBV19 to TRBJ1-4; 8 nucleotides agree with TRBD1. This CDR3 spans 20 amino acids. Germline CDR1 is LNHDA and CDR2 is SQIVND (reference sequence). V lost 7 bases to trimming and J lost 1 base; unmatched junction nucleotides: 20. CDR3 sequence (DNA): TGTGCCAGTACCCCATTCTACTGGGGCAGGGGGCGCGGAACTAATGAAAAACTGTTTTTT. The encoded protein is CASTPFYWGRGRGTNEKLFF.

V usage is TRBV28 and J usage is TRBJ1-3; D perhaps matches TRBD1 (5 bases). Germline CDR1 reads MDHEN; CDR2 reads SYDVKM. The CDR3 covers 16 residues. The V end was cut by 2 bases, the J end by 4 bases, with 15 bases between. The chain's CDR3 is CASSLRAGKKGNTIYF. Here the CDR3 DNA reads TGTGCCAGCAGTTTAAGGGCAGGGAAAAAAGGAAACACCATATATTTT.

V gene TRBV6-4 combines with J gene TRBJ2-1; D is possibly TRBD2 (7 bases). The germline V gene encodes CDR1 MRHNA and CDR2 SNTAGT. The CDR3 is 14 residues long. The V and J ends lost 6 bases and 7 bases respectively, with 16 bases between them. For the CDR3, the DNA is TGTGCCAGCAGAGAAGGGGGGGCCAGGAATGAGCAGTTCTTC. Protein: CASREGGARNEQFF.

This clone showed up just a few times. The genes are TRBV5-1 and TRBJ1-1, with D possibly being TRBD1 (5 bases). Germline V gives CDR1 SGHRS, CDR2 YFSETQ. The CDR3 contains 14 residues. V dropped 6 bases and J dropped 4 bases, with 16 bases sitting between them. CDR3 nucleotides: TGCGCCAGCACCTCGTTAGGGGTGTCCACTGAAGCTTTCTTT. The encoded protein is CASTSLGVSTEAFF. The whole variable domain, filled in from reference TRBV5-1 and TRBJ1-1, reads KAGVTQTPRYLIKTRGQQVTLSCSPISGHRSVSWYQQTPGQGLQFLFEYFSETQRNKGNFPGRFSGRQFSNSRSEMNVSTLELGDSALYLCASTSLGVSTEAFFGQGTRLTVV.

This chain connects TRBV7-9 to TRBJ1-1; D is unresolved. The CDR3 contains 12 residues. Per germline, CDR1 SEHNR and CDR2 FQNEAQ (reference sequence). The V end was cut by 3 bases, the J end by 0 bases, with 2 bases between. The CDR3 region is CASSFLNTEAFF. CDR3 DNA sequence: TGTGCCAGCAGCTTCTTGAACACTGAAGCTTTCTTT.

The chain combines TRBV28 with TRBJ2-7; 7 positions match TRBD1. The length of the CDR3 is 16 residues. Germline assignment: CDR1 MDHEN and CDR2 SYDVKM. V lost 5 bases, J lost 4 bases, and 14 bases stayed unmatched. The CDR3 bases are TGTGCCAGCAGTACTTCCGGGACAGTAACCCTATACGAGCAGTACTTC. Protein product: CASSTSGTVTLYEQYF. The full variable domain, completed using reference TRBV28 and TRBJ2-7, is DVKVTQSSRYLVKRTGEKVFLECVQDMDHENMFWYRQDPGLGLRLIYFSYDVKMKEKGDIPEGYSVSREKKERFSLILESASTNQTSMYLCASSTSGTVTLYEQYFGPGTRLTVT.

The rearrangement joins TRBV7-9 to TRBJ2-5; possibly TRBD1 or TRBD2 for D (6 bases each). Germline CDR1 is SEHNR and CDR2 is FQNEAQ (reference sequence). The CDR3 has 15 amino acids. Trimming removed 2 bases at V and 5 bases at J, with 15 bases between. The CDR3 DNA sequence: TGTGCCAGCAGCTTACTAACAGGGAGGCGGGAGACCCAGTACTTC. Its translation is CASSLLTGRRETQYF.

By sample fraction, this clone is medium-sized. The J gene is TRBJ2-1, the V gene TRBV27; possibly TRBD1 for D (5 bases). The V and J ends lost 0 bases and 10 bases respectively, with 10 bases between them. Germline CDR1 is MNHEY and CDR2 is SMNVEV (reference sequence). The CDR3 is 13 amino acids. CDR3 bases: TGTGCCAGCAGTTTATCAGGGGTGAGAGAGCAGTTCTTC. It codes for CASSLSGVREQFF.

This chain joins TRBV4-2 and TRBJ2-7; TRBD1 matches at 10 bases. The CDR3 runs 16 residues. V was clipped by 0 bases and J by 3 bases; unmatched bases: 5. CDR1 is LGHNA, CDR2 YNFKEQ, per germline. The CDR3 nucleotides read TGTGCCAGCAGCCAAGATGAGGGGACAGGGGTCTACGAGCAGTACTTC. Translation gives CASSQDEGTGVYEQYF.

This chain uses TRBV18 with TRBJ1-6; 7 bases align to TRBD1. CDR3 length equals 15 residues. The germline gives CDR1 KGHSH, CDR2 LQKENI. V was pared by 1 base and J by 5 bases, with 2 bases of the junction left unmatched. The CDR3 loop reads CASSPQGANNSPLHF. Written as DNA, the CDR3 is TGTGCCAGCTCACCACAGGGGGCGAATAATTCACCCCTCCACTTT.

V and J are TRBV2 and TRBJ2-7; 8 nucleotides align to TRBD1. Germline V CDR1 and CDR2: SNHLY, FYNNEI. V lost 10 bases and J lost 2; bases outside the gene matches: 16. The CDR3 has 16 amino acids. Here the CDR3 reads CATAPNPGQETYEQYF. The DNA for the CDR3 is TGTGCCACCGCCCCAAATCCGGGACAGGAGACCTACGAGCAGTACTTC.

The CDR3 spells CASRPRGQGPTGELFF. As DNA, the CDR3 is TGTGCCAGTAGGCCCCGGGGCCAAGGGCCGACCGGGGAGCTGTTTTTT. This chain uses TRBV19 with TRBJ2-2; D assignment may be TRBD1 or TRBD2 (5 bases each). V lost 6 bases, J lost 5 bases, and 19 bases lay in between. The CDR3 spans 16 residues. Germline assignment: CDR1 LNHDA and CDR2 SQIVND (reference sequence).

The V gene is TRBV28, the J gene TRBJ1-4; 8 positions match TRBD1. The germline V gene has CDR1 MDHEN and CDR2 SYDVKM. J was trimmed by 2 bases and V by 8 bases; bases with no gene match: 10. The length of the CDR3 is 16 residues. For the CDR3, the DNA is TGTGCCAGCGGAAAAACAGGGGGGATCACTAATGAAAAACTGTTTTTT. Its translation is CASGKTGGITNEKLFF.

This chain uses TRBV9 with TRBJ1-6; 7 nucleotides line up with TRBD1. Germline trimming cut 5 bases from V and 9 bases from J; bases unmatched to any gene: 8. CDR1 and CDR2 from the germline V gene are SGDLS and YYNGEE. The CDR3 loop spans 14 amino acids. The CDR3 DNA reads TGTGCCAGCAGTAAAGACAGGGAAGTTTCACCCCTCCACTTT. Residues: CASSKDREVSPLHF.

The chain combines TRBV7-2 with TRBJ2-7; D gene ambiguous. The CDR3 is 14 amino acids. Germline loops: CDR1 SGHTA, CDR2 FQGNSA. V lost 1 base, J lost 6 bases, and 13 bases lay in between. The chain's CDR3 is CASSLVTLASEQYF. For the CDR3, the DNA is TGTGCCAGCAGCTTAGTAACTTTGGCTTCCGAGCAGTACTTC.

This chain links TRBV10-3 with TRBJ2-2; 7 nucleotides align to TRBD2. J was trimmed by 2 bases and V by 4 bases; bases with no gene match: 7. The CDR3 contains 16 residues. Germline V gene sequence: CDR1 ENHRY, CDR2 SYGVKD. The CDR3 protein is CAISGNSGRNTGELFF. As DNA, the CDR3 is TGTGCCATCAGTGGAAATAGCGGGCGCAACACCGGGGAGCTGTTTTTT.

V and J are TRBV25-1 and TRBJ2-1; D not certain. V was cut by 2 bases and J by 2 bases, with 7 bases left in between. CDR3 length: 14 residues. Germline V CDR1 and CDR2: MGHDK, SYGVNS. CDR3 sequence reads: CASSESNTYNEQFF. CDR3 nucleotides: TGTGCCAGCAGTGAAAGTAACACCTACAATGAGCAGTTCTTC.

This clone ranks as medium-sized (0.01 to 0.1%). The chain uses TRBV7-2 and TRBJ1-5, with TRBD1 as a possible D gene (5 bases). Germline lookup yields CDR1 SGHTA and CDR2 FQGNSA. The CDR3 has 12 residues. V lost 5 bases and J 6 bases, leaving 8 bases between the germline ends. This CDR3 reads CASSNQGQPQHF. Here the CDR3 DNA reads TGTGCCAGCAGCAATCAGGGTCAGCCCCAGCATTTT.

The rearrangement links TRBV11-1 to TRBJ2-7, with TRBD1 identical over 9 bases. The CDR3 is made up of 17 amino acids. The V and J ends lost 1 base and 2 bases, in that order; junction bases with no gene match: 9. Germline V gene data show CDR1 as SGHAT and CDR2 as FQDESV (reference sequence). DNA of the CDR3: TGTGCCAGCAGCTTAGGGGCCTTACAGGGGGCACCCTACGAGCAGTACTTC. This translates into CASSLGALQGAPYEQYF.

The chain recombines TRBV10-1 with TRBJ2-7, with D maybe TRBD2 (5 bases). This CDR3 has 15 residues. The germline V gene encodes CDR1 WNHNN and CDR2 SYGVQD (reference sequence). V gave up 1 base and J gave up 0 bases, with 10 bases separating them. The CDR3 bases are TGCGCCAGCAGTGAGTACAAGCGGCCCTCCTACGAGCAGTACTTC. Protein: CASSEYKRPSYEQYF.

The rearrangement joins TRBV5-1 to TRBJ2-5, with TRBD2 matching 11 bases. TRBJ2-7 matches the DNA end more closely, so the J call is doubtful. The CDR3 totals 19 residues. The germline V gene has CDR1 SGHRS and CDR2 YFSETQ. The CDR3 is CASSLALGLAGSTSYEQYF. The CDR3 bases are TGCGCCAGCAGCTTGGCCTTAGGACTAGCGGGCAGCACCTCCTACGAGCAGTACTTC.

The chain has TRBV18 and TRBJ1-3, with a weak D call TRBD1 (6 bases). V was shortened by 1 base and J by 1 base, with 14 bases between the two germline ends. Germline CDR1 KGHSH, CDR2 LQKENI. CDR3 length: 17 residues. In DNA, the CDR3 is TGTGCCAGCTCACCACTCAAACAGGGCATATCTGGAAACACCATATATTTT. The encoded protein is CASSPLKQGISGNTIYF. Drawing the rest from reference TRBV18 and TRBJ1-3, the complete variable domain is NAGVMQNPRHLVRRRGQEARLRCSPMKGHSHVYWYRQLPEEGLKFMVYLQKENIIDESGMPKERFSAEFPKEGPSILRIQQVVRGDSAAYFCASSPLKQGISGNTIYFGEGSWLTVV.

The V call is TRBV5-4, the J call TRBJ2-3; tentative D call: TRBD2 (7 bases). CDR3 length: 15 residues. The V end was cut by 2 bases, the J end by 0 bases, with 10 bases between. In germline, CDR1 is SGHNT, CDR2 YYREEE (reference sequence). CDR3 in amino acids: CASSFGGLSTDTQYF. The CDR3 DNA follows: TGTGCCAGCAGCTTCGGGGGGCTAAGCACAGATACGCAGTATTTT. The variable domain in full, completed from reference TRBV5-4 and TRBJ2-3, reads ETGVTQSPTHLIKTRGQQVTLRCSSQSGHNTVSWYQQALGQGPQFIFQYYREEENGRGNFPPRFSGLQFPNYSSELNVNALELDDSALYLCASSFGGLSTDTQYFGPGTRLTVL.

By frequency in the sample, this clone is medium-sized (0.01 to 0.1%). The chain couples TRBV28 to TRBJ1-5; D is uncertain. The CDR3 covers 16 residues. CDR1 is MDHEN, CDR2 SYDVKM, per germline. Trimming left V 9 bases short and J 4 bases short, with 22 bases between. This CDR3 is CASTPDLTGTNQPQHF. CDR3 nucleotide sequence: TGTGCCAGTACCCCCGACTTGACGGGAACAAATCAGCCCCAGCATTTT.

The chain couples TRBV9 to TRBJ2-1, with 10 bases fitting TRBD1. This CDR3 comprises 17 residues. Trimming took 1 base from V and 8 from J; bases not matched to a gene: 12. Germline CDR1 is SGDLS and CDR2 is YYNGEE. The CDR3 loop reads CASSVWVGGQGRDEQFF. CDR3 coding DNA: TGTGCCAGCAGCGTATGGGTTGGGGGACAGGGGAGGGATGAGCAGTTCTTC.